This T cell receptor beta chain was sequenced for a study of monozygotic twins with cystic fibrosis. Study-wide background: Libraries were built from 2.5 to 3 micrograms of fragmented DNA using about 15 PCR cycles. Study-wide results and caveats: Unrelated CF individuals shared fewer identical clonotypes than monozygotic CF twins. Clonality was generally low (median about 0.0095), higher in the most severe patients. Co-twins had the most similar V usage for 13 of 16 pairs, J for 8.

The length of the CDR3 is 16 residues. With 4 bases clipped from V and 0 bases from J, the junction kept 7 bases outside the gene matches. From germline, CDR1 is SGDLS and CDR2 YYNGEE. Some clones are missing from TCRdb's copy, which holds only in-frame ones; the method was immunoSEQ multiplex PCR. Counted here are about 36,000 clones, roughly 84% occurring once; the ten biggest clones make up under 2%. For this clone: No antigen is known for it.

This chain links TRBV9 with TRBJ2-3, with TRBD2 matching over 8 bases. The TCR sequence derives from a girl aged 2 to 10 with cystic fibrosis. The sequenced sample consisted of blood. CDR3 sequence reads: CASSPRGGLSTDTQYF. The DNA of the CDR3 is TGTGCCAGCAGCCCCCGCGGGGGGTTGAGCACAGATACGCAGTATTTT.